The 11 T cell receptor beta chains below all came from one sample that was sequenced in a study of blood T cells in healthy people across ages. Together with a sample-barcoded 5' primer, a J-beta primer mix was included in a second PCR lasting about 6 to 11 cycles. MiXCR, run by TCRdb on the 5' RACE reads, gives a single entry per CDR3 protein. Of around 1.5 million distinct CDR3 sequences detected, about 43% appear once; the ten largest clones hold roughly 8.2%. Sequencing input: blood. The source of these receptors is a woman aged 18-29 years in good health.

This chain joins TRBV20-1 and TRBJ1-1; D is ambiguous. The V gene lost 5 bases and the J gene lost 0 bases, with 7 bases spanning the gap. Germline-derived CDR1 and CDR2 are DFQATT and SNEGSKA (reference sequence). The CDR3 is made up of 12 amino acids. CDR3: CSAPDLNTEAFF. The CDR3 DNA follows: TGCAGTGCTCCCGACCTGAACACTGAAGCTTTCTTT.

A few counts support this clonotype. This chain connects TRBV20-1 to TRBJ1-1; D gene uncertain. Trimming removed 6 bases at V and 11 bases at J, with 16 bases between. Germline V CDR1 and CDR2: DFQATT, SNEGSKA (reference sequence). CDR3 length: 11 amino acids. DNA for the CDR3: TGCAGTGCGGAAAAATCGGAGCTCGCTTTCTTT. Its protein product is CSAEKSELAFF.

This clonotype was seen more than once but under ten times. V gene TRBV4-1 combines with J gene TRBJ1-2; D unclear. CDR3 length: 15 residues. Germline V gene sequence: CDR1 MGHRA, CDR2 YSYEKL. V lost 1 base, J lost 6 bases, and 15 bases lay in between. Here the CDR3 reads CASSQAPGGGDGYTF. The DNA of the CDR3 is TGCGCCAGCAGCCAAGCTCCGGGAGGTGGCGATGGCTACACCTTC.

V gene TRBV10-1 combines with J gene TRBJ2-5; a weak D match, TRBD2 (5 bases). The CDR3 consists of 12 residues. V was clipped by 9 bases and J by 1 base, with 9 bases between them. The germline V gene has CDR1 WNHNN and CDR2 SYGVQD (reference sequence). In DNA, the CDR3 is TGCGCCAGAACTAGGTTCCAAGAGACCCAGTACTTC. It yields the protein CARTRFQETQYF.

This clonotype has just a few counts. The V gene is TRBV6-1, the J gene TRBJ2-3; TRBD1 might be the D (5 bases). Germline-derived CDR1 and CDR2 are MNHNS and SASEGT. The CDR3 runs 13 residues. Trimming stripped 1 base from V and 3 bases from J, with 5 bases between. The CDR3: CASSEDRTDTQYF. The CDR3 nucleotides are TGTGCCAGCAGTGAAGACAGGACAGATACGCAGTATTTT.

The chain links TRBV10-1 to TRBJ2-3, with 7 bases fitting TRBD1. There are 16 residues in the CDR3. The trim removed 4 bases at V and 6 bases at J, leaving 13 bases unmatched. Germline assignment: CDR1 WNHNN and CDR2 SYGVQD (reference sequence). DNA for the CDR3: TGCGCCAGCAGTGCGGACCGGGACAGTGGCTGGGATACGCAGTATTTT. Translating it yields CASSADRDSGWDTQYF.

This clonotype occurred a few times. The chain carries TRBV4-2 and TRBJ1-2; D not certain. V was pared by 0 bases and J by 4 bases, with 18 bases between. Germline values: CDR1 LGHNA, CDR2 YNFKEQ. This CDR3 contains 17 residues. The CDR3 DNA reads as TGTGCCAGCAGCCAAGACATGGCCACCGAGACAATCTATGGCTACACCTTC. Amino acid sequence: CASSQDMATETIYGYTF.

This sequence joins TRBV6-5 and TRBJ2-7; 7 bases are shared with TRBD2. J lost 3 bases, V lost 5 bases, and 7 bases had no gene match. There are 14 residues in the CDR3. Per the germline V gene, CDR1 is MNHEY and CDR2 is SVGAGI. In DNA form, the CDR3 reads TGTGCCAGCAGTCAACGACTAGCCCTCTACGAGCAGTACTTC. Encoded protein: CASSQRLALYEQYF.

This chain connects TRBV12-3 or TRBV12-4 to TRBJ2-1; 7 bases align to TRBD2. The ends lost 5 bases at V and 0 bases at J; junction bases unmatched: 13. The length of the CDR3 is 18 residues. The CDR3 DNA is TGTGCCAGCAGTCCGGAGAGGGCGGGAGTGTTCTCCTACAATGAGCAGTTCTTC. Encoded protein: CASSPERAGVFSYNEQFF.

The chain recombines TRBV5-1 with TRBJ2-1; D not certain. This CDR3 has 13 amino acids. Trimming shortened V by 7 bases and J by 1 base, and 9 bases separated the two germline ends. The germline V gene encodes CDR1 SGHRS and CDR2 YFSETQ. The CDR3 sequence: CASRPPSYNEQFF. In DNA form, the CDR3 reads TGCGCCAGCCGACCACCGTCCTACAATGAGCAGTTCTTC.

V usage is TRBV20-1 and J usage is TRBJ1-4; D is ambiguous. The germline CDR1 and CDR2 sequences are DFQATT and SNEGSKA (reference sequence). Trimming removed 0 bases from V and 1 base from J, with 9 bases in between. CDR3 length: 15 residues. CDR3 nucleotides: TGCAGTGCTAGAGATGGGTCACTAACTAATGAAAAACTGTTTTTT. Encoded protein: CSARDGSLTNEKLFF.